The clone carrying this TCR beta chain was recorded many times. It was through 5'RACE template switching that TCR cDNA was made, with a universal primer site and UMIs added. TCRdb re-derived calls from the 5' RACE reads in MiXCR, one entry per CDR3 protein. The sample holds more than 35,000 distinct CDR3 sequences; about 7% are singletons and the top ten take 15%. This sample stems from a study of T cells after yellow fever vaccination. Study-wide results and caveats: Peak timing came faster in the weaker secondary response, day 5 versus 15. There was a possibility that FACS-sorted repertoires contained abundant clonotypes contaminating from the bulk population. Detected again after the booster were most primary-vaccination clones, at roughly 95% CD4 and about 90% CD8.

The sequences come from CD8+ T cells not binding an NS4B(214-222) dextramer, sorted from PBMCs, collected 45 days after the yellow fever booster vaccination. This clonotype originated in a young man who received the YFV17D yellow fever vaccine.

The CDR3 region is CASSVAGLYNEQFF. CDR3 DNA: TGTGCCAGCAGCGTAGCGGGCCTTTACAATGAGCAGTTCTTC. This chain connects TRBV9 to TRBJ2-1, with unresolved D. The V gene lost 0 bases and the J gene lost 4 bases, with 8 bases spanning the gap. Germline assignment: CDR1 SGDLS and CDR2 YYNGEE. The CDR3 spans 14 residues.